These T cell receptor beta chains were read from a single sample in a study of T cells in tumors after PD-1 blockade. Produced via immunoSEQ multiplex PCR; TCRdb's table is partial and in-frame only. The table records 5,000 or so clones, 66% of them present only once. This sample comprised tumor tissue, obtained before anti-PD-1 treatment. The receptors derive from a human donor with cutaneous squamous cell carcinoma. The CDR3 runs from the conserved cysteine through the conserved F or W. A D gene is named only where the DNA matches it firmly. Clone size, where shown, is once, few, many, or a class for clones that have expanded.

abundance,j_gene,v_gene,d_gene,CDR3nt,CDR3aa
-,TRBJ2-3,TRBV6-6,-,TGTGCCAGCAGTCCCCTGGTGGACGGGCGTAGCACAGATACGCAGTATTTT,CASSPLVDGRSTDTQYF
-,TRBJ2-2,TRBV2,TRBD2,TGTGCCAGCACGGGGTCGGGGGGGGCCCGCACCGGGGAGCTGTTTTTT,CASTGSGGARTGELFF
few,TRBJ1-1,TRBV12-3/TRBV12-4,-,TGTGCCAGCAGTCTCGACGTGTCTGAAGCTTTCTTT,CASSLDVSEAFF
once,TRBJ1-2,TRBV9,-,TGTGCCAGCAGCTCAATGGGAGGGCCCCCTAACTATGGCTACACCTTC,CASSSMGGPPNYGYTF
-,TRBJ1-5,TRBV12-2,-,TGTGCAAGTCGCTTAGGGCGAGACAGATCCTATCAGCCCCAGCATTTT,CASRLGRDRSYQPQHF
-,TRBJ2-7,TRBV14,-,TGTGCCAGCAGCGCACGAGGCTCTAACGAGCAGTACTTC,CASSARGSNEQYF
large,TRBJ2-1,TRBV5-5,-,TGTGCCAGCAGCTGGACAGTAAATGAGCAGTTCTTC,CASSWTVNEQFF
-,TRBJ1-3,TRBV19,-,TGTGCCAGTAGTTCGGGACTTTCAGGCTCTGGAAACACCATATATTTT,CASSSGLSGSGNTIYF
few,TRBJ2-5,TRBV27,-,TGTGCCAGCGCTCCCGGGGACAATCCCCAAGAGACCCAGTACTTC,CASAPGDNPQETQYF
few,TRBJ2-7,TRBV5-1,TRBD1,TGCGCCAGCAGTGACAGGGGATTCTACGAGCAGTACTTC,CASSDRGFYEQYF
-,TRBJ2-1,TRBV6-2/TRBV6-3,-,TGTGCCAGCAGCCGCACCCGGGTTTCCATCCCTAACAATGAGCAGTTCTTC,CASSRTRVSIPNNEQFF
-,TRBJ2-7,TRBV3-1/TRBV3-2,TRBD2,TGTGCCAGCAGCGTACTGACTAGCGGGGGCCCCTACGAGCAGTACTTC,CASSVLTSGGPYEQYF
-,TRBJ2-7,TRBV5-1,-,TGCGCCAGCAGCGGGCAGACTAACGAGCAGTACTTC,CASSGQTNEQYF
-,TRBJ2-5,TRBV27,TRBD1,TGTGCCAGCAGTACCTTACGACAGGGACAAGAGACCCAGTACTTC,CASSTLRQGQETQYF
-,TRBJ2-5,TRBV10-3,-,TGTGCCATCAGTGAGGTCAAACGAGAGACCCAGTACTTC,CAISEVKRETQYF
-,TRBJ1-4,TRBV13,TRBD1,TGTGCCAGCAGCCACACCGGGACAGGGGGTGAAAAACTGTTTTTT,CASSHTGTGGEKLFF
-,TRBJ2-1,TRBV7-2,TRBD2,TGTGCCAGCAGTCCGACGTTTGGGACTAGCGGATACAATGAGCAGTTCTTC,CASSPTFGTSGYNEQFF
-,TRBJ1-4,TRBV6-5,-,TGTGCCAGCAGCCCCTCGGTGGCTAATGAAAAACTGTTTTTT,CASSPSVANEKLFF
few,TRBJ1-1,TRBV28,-,TGTGCCAGCAGCTCCCCGCGGGTAGAACCCAGGGAAGCTTTCTTT,CASSSPRVEPREAFF
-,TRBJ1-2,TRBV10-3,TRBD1,TGTGCCATCAGGCAACAGGGGGCCTTCGGTGGCTACACCTTC,CAIRQQGAFGGYTF
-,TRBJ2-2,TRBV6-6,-,TGTGCCAGCACCCCTCTAGCGTCCGGGGAGCTGTTTTTT,CASTPLASGELFF
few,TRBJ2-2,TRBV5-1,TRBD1,TGCGCCAGCAGCTCCTGGGACAGGGGGTATGGCACCGGGGAGCTGTTTTTT,CASSSWDRGYGTGELFF
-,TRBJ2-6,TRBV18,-,TGTGCCAGCTCACCACAGGGTGGGGCACACTCTGGGGCCAACGTCCTGACTTTC,CASSPQGGAHSGANVLTF
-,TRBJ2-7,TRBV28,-,TGTGCCAGCAGCAACAGGTACGAGCAGTACTTC,CASSNRYEQYF
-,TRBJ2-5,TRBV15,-,TGTGCCACCAGCAGCGACTTACCCCAAGAGACCCAGTACTTC,CATSSDLPQETQYF
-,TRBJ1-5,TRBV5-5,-,TGTGCCAGCAGCTTGGAGAGTGGCAATCAGCCCCAGCATTTT,CASSLESGNQPQHF
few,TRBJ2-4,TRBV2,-,TGTGCCAGCAGTGAAGGGTCAGGCGGTTCCAAAAACATTCAGTACTTC,CASSEGSGGSKNIQYF
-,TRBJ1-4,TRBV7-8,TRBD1,TGTGCCAGCAGCTTCCTTACAGGGGCAACTAATGAAAAACTGTTTTTT,CASSFLTGATNEKLFF
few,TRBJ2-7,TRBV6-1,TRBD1,TGTGCCAGCAGTGAGTGGGGACAGGGGACATCCTACGAGCAGTACTTC,CASSEWGQGTSYEQYF
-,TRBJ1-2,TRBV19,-,TGTGCCAGTAGTCGCCCACAGGAGATTTACTATGGCTACACCTTC,CASSRPQEIYYGYTF
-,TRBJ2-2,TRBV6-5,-,TGTGCCAGCAGGGGGTCGGGGACCGGGGAGCTGTTTTTT,CASRGSGTGELFF
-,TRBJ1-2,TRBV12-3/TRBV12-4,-,TGTGCCAGCAGTTTGGGCAGGGCCGCTGGCTACACCTTC,CASSLGRAAGYTF
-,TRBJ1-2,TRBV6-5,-,TGTGCCAGCAGTTACTGGCGTGGTGGCTACACCTTC,CASSYWRGGYTF
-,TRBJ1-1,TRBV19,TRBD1,TGTGCCAGTAGTATGGGGACAGGGAGGACTGAAGCTTTCTTT,CASSMGTGRTEAFF
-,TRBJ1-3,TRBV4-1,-,TGCGCCAGCAGCCAAGATGGCGTCTTCTCTGGAAACACCATATATTTT,CASSQDGVFSGNTIYF
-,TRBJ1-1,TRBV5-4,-,TGTGCCAGCAGCTGGAGGGGGACACAGAACACTGAAGCTTTCTTT,CASSWRGTQNTEAFF
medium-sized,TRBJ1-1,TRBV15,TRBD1,TGTGCCACCAGCAGTATGCAGGGGGATTTCCCGAACACTGAAGCTTTCTTT,CATSSMQGDFPNTEAFF
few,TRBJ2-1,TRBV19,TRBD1,TGTGCCAGTAGTTCACCGACAGGGAGCTCCTACAATGAGCAGTTCTTC,CASSSPTGSSYNEQFF
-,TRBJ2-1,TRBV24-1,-,TGTGCCACCAGTGATTTAGGAGTCGGCAGGAGCTACAATGAGCAGTTCTTC,CATSDLGVGRSYNEQFF
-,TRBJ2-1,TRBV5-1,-,TGCGCCAGCAGCCCCGGGACGGCCTACAATGAGCAGTTCTTC,CASSPGTAYNEQFF
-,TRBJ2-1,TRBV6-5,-,TGTGCCAGCAGGAAACGCGGATCCGGTGAGCAGTTCTTC,CASRKRGSGEQFF
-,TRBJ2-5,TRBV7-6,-,TGTGCCAGCAGCTTAGGGGCGGAACAAGAGACCCAGTACTTC,CASSLGAEQETQYF
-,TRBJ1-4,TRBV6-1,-,TGTGCCAGCAGTGAATCTTGGGCGGGGGGTGAAAAACTGTTTTTT,CASSESWAGGEKLFF
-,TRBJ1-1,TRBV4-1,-,TGCGCCAGCAGCCAAGATCCGCATGCCGGCGGCACTGAAGCTTTCTTT,CASSQDPHAGGTEAFF
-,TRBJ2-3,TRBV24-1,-,TGTGCCACCAGTGGGGGACTGGATTTCACAGATACGCAGTATTTT,CATSGGLDFTDTQYF
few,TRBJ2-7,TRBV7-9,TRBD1,TGTGCCAGCAGCTTAGATGGCTACAGGGGTTACGAGCAGTACTTC,CASSLDGYRGYEQYF
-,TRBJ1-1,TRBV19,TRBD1,TGTGCCACCGGGCTACAGGGGGTTACTGAAGCTTTCTTT,CATGLQGVTEAFF
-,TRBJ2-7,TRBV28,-,TGTGCCAGCAGTTTAAATAGCGCCGCCTACGAGCAGTACTTC,CASSLNSAAYEQYF
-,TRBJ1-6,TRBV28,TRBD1,TGTGCCAGCAGTTCAACCAGGGAGGGGGCAAGTTCACCCCTCCACTTT,CASSSTREGASSPLHF
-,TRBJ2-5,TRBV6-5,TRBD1,TGTGCCACCAAGGACAGGGAAAGTGGAGAGACCCAGTACTTC,CATKDRESGETQYF